One and the same sample provided the 8 T cell receptor beta chains below, sequenced in a study of T cells in narcolepsy. Produced via immunoSEQ multiplex PCR; TCRdb's table is partial and in-frame only. The sample lists 30,000 or so clones; around 81% were seen once. Sequencing used CD45RA- memory CD4+ T cells from PBMCs. The source is a human donor with narcolepsy.

This clone is a singleton in its sample. V and J are TRBV20-1 and TRBJ1-1; TRBD1 is a possible D gene (6 bases). This CDR3 is 10 amino acids long. The V end was cut by 7 bases, the J end by 10 bases, with 13 bases between. Germline CDR1 DFQATT, CDR2 SNEGSKA (reference sequence). CDR3 nucleotide sequence: TGCAGTGTAGGGGGTGCTACAGCTTTCTTT. It codes for CSVGGATAFF.

The V gene is TRBV5-1, the J gene TRBJ2-2; TRBD2 might be the D (5 bases). V lost 2 bases and J lost 3, with 8 bases in between. The CDR3 is 14 amino acids. Looked up from germline, CDR1 is SGHRS and CDR2 is YFSETQ. The CDR3 coding sequence is TGCGCCAGCAGCTTTGGAGGAGACACCGGGGAGCTGTTTTTT. Its translation: CASSFGGDTGELFF.

The CDR3 spells CASSNTDYNSPLHF. The CDR3 DNA sequence: TGTGCCAGCAGCAACACAGACTATAATTCACCCCTCCACTTT. The V and J genes are TRBV11-3 and TRBJ1-6; D gene uncertain. The CDR3 spans 14 residues. Trimming took off 5 bases at V and 3 bases at J, with 8 bases between the two ends. Germline CDR1 SGHNT, CDR2 YENEEA.

This sequence joins TRBV6-5 and TRBJ1-2; tentative D call: TRBD1 (6 bases). The CDR3 covers 13 residues. Germline CDR1 and CDR2: MNHEY and SVGAGI. V lost 8 bases and J 8 bases, leaving 18 bases between the germline ends. The DNA of the CDR3 is TGTGCCAGCGTGGGCCACCAGGGGAAAGGCTACACCTTC. Amino acid sequence: CASVGHQGKGYTF.

The rearrangement links TRBV5-5 to TRBJ1-1; 7 bases are shared with TRBD1. Germline V gene data show CDR1 as SGHKS and CDR2 as YYEKEE (reference sequence). V was clipped by 4 bases and J by 5 bases; unmatched bases: 14. CDR3 length equals 16 residues. The CDR3 is CASSRATGKVGTEAFF. In DNA, the CDR3 is TGTGCCAGCAGCCGAGCGACAGGGAAAGTCGGGACTGAAGCTTTCTTT. Based on the CDR3 plus reference TRBV5-5 and TRBJ1-1, the full variable domain is DAGVTQSPTHLIKTRGQQVTLRCSPISGHKSVSWYQQVLGQGPQFIFQYYEKEERGRGNFPDRFSARQFPNYSSELNVNALLLGDSALYLCASSRATGKVGTEAFFGQGTRLTVV.

The CDR3 DNA reads as TGCAGCGTTGAAGACGGATCCTACGAGCAGTACTTC. Translated, it gives CSVEDGSYEQYF. The chain links TRBV29-1 to TRBJ2-7, with D unresolved. Trimming stripped 0 bases from V and 1 base from J, with 4 bases between. Germline CDR1 SQVTM, CDR2 ANQGSEA. The CDR3 runs 12 residues.

The chain recombines TRBV6-1 with TRBJ2-7, with TRBD1 matching over 7 bases. The length of the CDR3 is 13 residues. The germline V gene encodes CDR1 MNHNS and CDR2 SASEGT. V was pared by 9 bases and J by 2 bases, with 7 bases of the junction left unmatched. CDR3 coding DNA: TGTGCCAGTGGTGACAGGGCTCCCTACGAGCAGTACTTC. This translates into CASGDRAPYEQYF.

The chain carries TRBV28 and TRBJ1-2, with D unclear. Germline CDR1 MDHEN, CDR2 SYDVKM. This CDR3 comprises 13 residues. Trimming left V 8 bases short and J 0 bases short, with 10 bases between. The CDR3 DNA sequence: TGTGCCAGCGAAATAACTACTAACTATGGCTACACCTTC. Encoded protein: CASEITTNYGYTF.